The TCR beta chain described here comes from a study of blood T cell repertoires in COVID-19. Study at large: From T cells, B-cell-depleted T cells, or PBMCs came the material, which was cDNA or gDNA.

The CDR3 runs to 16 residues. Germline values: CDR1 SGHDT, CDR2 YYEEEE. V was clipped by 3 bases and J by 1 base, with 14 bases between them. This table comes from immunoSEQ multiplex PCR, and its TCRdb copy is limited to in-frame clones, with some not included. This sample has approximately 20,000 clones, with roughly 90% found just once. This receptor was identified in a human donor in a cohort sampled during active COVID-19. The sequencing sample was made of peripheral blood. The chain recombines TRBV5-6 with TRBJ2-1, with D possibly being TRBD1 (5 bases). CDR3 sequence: CASSSREPLSYNEQFF. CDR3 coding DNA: TGTGCCAGCAGCTCCAGGGAACCGCTTTCCTACAATGAGCAGTTCTTC.